The 9 T cell receptor beta chains listed next were all sequenced from one sample in a study of shared clonotypes between healthy human individuals. Profiled with immunoSEQ multiplex PCR; TCRdb holds only in-frame clones, not every one. The sample consists of roughly 590,000 clones, 95% of them appearing once. Naive CD8 cells lacked CD45RO, underwent positive selection for CCR7 and left out terminally differentiated effector memory CD45RA+ cells. Sequenced sample: naive CD8+ T cells sorted from blood. The receptors originated from a woman in her 30s in good health.

CDR3 sequence reads: CASSLNTGPLGEKLFF. The CDR3 DNA reads as TGTGCCAGCAGCTTGAATACAGGGCCCCTCGGTGAAAAACTGTTTTTT. This chain links TRBV5-4 with TRBJ1-4; tentative D call: TRBD1 (6 bases). Looked up from germline, CDR1 is SGHNT and CDR2 is YYREEE (reference sequence). Deletions cut 1 base from V and 7 bases from J, with 17 bases between. The CDR3 length is 16 residues.

This rearrangement joins TRBV29-1 to TRBJ2-5; the D gene is possibly TRBD2 (6 bases). Germline V gene sequence: CDR1 SQVTM, CDR2 ANQGSEA. This CDR3 spans 14 amino acids. V was cut by 5 bases and J by 6 bases, with 19 bases left in between. The CDR3 protein is CSVPGLGGWQTQYF. The CDR3 DNA is TGCAGCGTTCCCGGACTGGGGGGATGGCAGACCCAGTACTTC.

V is TRBV5-4 and J is TRBJ2-7; possibly TRBD2 for D (5 bases). CDR1 and CDR2 from the germline V gene are SGHNT and YYREEE (reference sequence). With 3 bases removed from V and 7 bases from J, the gap between germline ends came to 17 bases. This CDR3 spans 14 amino acids. CDR3 protein: CASSSGLTSREQYF. The CDR3 bases are TGTGCCAGCAGCTCCGGACTCACAAGTCGGGAGCAGTACTTC.

The rearrangement links TRBV27 to TRBJ2-1; D call uncertain. The V end lost 11 bases, the J end lost 8 bases, and 13 bases lay between the germline ends. In germline, CDR1 is MNHEY, CDR2 SMNVEV (reference sequence). CDR3 length equals 11 residues. The CDR3 sequence is CASTSGHEQFF. As DNA, the CDR3 is TGTGCCTCTACCTCCGGGCATGAGCAGTTCTTC.

The genes are TRBV28 and TRBJ1-3; possible D gene TRBD1, 5 bases. The CDR3 runs 13 residues. Trimming removed 1 base from V and 4 bases from J, with 5 bases in between. The V gene's germline CDR1 is MDHEN and CDR2 SYDVKM. CDR3 nucleotide sequence: TGTGCCAGCAGTTTATCAGGGGGAAACACCATATATTTT. Residues: CASSLSGGNTIYF.

The genes are TRBV7-2 and TRBJ1-2; D uncertain. The CDR3 runs to 13 residues. Germline CDR1 reads SGHTA; CDR2 reads FQGNSA. Trimming removed 3 bases at V and 0 bases at J, with 5 bases between. CDR3 loop: CASSFLTNYGYTF. The CDR3 DNA is TGTGCCAGCAGCTTTCTCACTAACTATGGCTACACCTTC.

V and J are TRBV5-1 and TRBJ2-3, with a possible D match to TRBD1 (6 bases). Germline V lookup: CDR1 SGHRS, CDR2 YFSETQ. The CDR3 is 13 residues long. Trimming cost V 5 bases and J 2 bases, with 9 bases left between them. The CDR3 spells CASRWDTTDTQYF. CDR3 bases: TGCGCCAGCAGATGGGACACCACAGATACGCAGTATTTT.

The V and J genes are TRBV27 and TRBJ2-5, with 8 bases lining up with TRBD1. Germline V gene sequence: CDR1 MNHEY, CDR2 SMNVEV (reference sequence). Trimming cost V 5 bases and J 2 bases; bases outside gene matches: 7. The CDR3 has 15 residues. The CDR3 sequence is CASSPDGQGQETQYF. CDR3 nucleotide sequence: TGTGCCAGCAGTCCAGACGGACAGGGACAAGAGACCCAGTACTTC.

Here the CDR3 reads CASSPPGLASNEQFF. The CDR3 DNA sequence: TGTGCCAGCAGTCCCCCGGGACTAGCGAGCAATGAGCAGTTCTTC. The V gene is TRBV25-1, the J gene TRBJ2-1, with 10 bases lining up with TRBD2. This CDR3 has 15 residues. V lost 5 bases and J lost 6; bases outside the gene matches: 7. From germline, CDR1 is MGHDK and CDR2 SYGVNS.